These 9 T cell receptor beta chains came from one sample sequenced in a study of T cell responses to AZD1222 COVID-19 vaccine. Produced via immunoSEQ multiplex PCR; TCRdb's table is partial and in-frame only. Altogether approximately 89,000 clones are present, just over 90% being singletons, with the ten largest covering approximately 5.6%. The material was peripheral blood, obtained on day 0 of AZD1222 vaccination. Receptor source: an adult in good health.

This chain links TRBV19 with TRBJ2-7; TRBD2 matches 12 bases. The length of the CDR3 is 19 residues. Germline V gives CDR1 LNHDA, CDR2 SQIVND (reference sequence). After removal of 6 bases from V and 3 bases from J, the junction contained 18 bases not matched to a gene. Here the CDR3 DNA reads TGTGCCAGTAGCGGCACAAGGGGGCTGACTAGCGGGAGTGGCTACGAGCAGTACTTC. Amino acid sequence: CASSGTRGLTSGSGYEQYF. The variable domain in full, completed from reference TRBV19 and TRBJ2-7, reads DGGITQSPKYLFRKEGQNVTLSCEQNLNHDAMYWYRQDPGQGLRLIYYSQIVNDFQKGDIAEGYSVSREKKESFPLTVTSAQKNPTAFYLCASSGTRGLTSGSGYEQYFGPGTRLTVT.

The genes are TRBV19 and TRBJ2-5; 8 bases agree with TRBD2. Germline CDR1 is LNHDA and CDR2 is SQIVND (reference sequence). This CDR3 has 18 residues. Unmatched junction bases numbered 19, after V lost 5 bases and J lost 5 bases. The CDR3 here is CASSVGVAGGVDLETQYF. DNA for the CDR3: TGTGCCAGTAGTGTCGGGGTTGCCGGGGGGGTGGATCTGGAGACCCAGTACTTC. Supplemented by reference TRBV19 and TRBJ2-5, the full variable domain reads DGGITQSPKYLFRKEGQNVTLSCEQNLNHDAMYWYRQDPGQGLRLIYYSQIVNDFQKGDIAEGYSVSREKKESFPLTVTSAQKNPTAFYLCASSVGVAGGVDLETQYFGPGTRLLVL.

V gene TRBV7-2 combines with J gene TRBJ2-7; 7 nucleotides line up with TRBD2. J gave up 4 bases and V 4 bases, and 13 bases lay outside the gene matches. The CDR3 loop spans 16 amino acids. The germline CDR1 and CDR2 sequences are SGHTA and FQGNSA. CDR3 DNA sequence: TGTGCCAGCAGCTCCGTTATTGGGGAGGGCTCGTACGAGCAGTACTTC. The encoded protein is CASSSVIGEGSYEQYF.

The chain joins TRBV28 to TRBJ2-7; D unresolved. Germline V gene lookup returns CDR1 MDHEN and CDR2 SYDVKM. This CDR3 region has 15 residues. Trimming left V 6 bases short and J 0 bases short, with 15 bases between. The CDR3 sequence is CASSTNTVSSYEQYF. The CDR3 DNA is TGTGCCAGCAGCACGAATACAGTTAGCTCCTACGAGCAGTACTTC.

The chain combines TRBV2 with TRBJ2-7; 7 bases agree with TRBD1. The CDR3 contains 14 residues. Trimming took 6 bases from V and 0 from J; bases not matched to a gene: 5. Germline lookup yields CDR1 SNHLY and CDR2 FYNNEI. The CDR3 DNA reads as TGTGCCAGCAGGGAACAGGGGAACTCCTACGAGCAGTACTTC. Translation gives CASREQGNSYEQYF.

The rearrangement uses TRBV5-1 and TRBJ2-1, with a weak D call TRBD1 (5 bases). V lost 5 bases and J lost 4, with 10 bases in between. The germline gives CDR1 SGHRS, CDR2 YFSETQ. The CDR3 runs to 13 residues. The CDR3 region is CASRDDSYNEQFF. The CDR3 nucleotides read TGCGCCAGCAGGGACGACAGTTACAATGAGCAGTTCTTC.

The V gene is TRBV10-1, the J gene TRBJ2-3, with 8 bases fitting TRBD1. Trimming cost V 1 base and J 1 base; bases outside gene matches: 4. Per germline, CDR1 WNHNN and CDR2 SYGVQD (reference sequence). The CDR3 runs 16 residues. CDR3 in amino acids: CASSELPGQGTDTQYF. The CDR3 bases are TGCGCCAGCAGTGAGTTACCGGGACAGGGCACAGATACGCAGTATTTT.

The CDR3 region is CASSPLKSTSNQPQHF. The DNA for the CDR3 is TGTGCCAGCAGTCCGCTGAAATCGACTAGCAATCAGCCCCAGCATTTT. The V call is TRBV2, the J call TRBJ1-5; no clear D gene. The CDR3 is 16 residues long. V was pared by 5 bases and J by 0 bases, with 14 bases between. The germline V gene encodes CDR1 SNHLY and CDR2 FYNNEI. The full variable domain, completed using reference TRBV2 and TRBJ1-5, is EPEVTQTPSHQVTQMGQEVILRCVPISNHLYFYWYRQILGQKVEFLVSFYNNEISEKSEIFDDQFSVERPDGSNFTLKIRSTKLEDSAMYFCASSPLKSTSNQPQHFGDGTRLSIL.

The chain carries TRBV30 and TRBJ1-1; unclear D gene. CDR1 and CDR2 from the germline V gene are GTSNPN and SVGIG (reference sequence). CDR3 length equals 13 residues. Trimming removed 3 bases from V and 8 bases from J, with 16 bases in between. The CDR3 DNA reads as TGTGCCTGGAGCCATGCTATGCTAGCAGAAGCTTTCTTT. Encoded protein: CAWSHAMLAEAFF.